A single sample gave rise to the 20 T cell receptor beta chains below, sequenced in a study of blood T cell repertoires in COVID-19 (dated by TCRdb to 2018 to 2021). Libraries were built with the immunoSEQ multiplex PCR assay. TCRdb holds this immuneACCESS table with in-frame rearrangements only. Some clones are missing; in checked studies, unresolved V genes explain under half, and the rest has no known cause. For this sample there are under 300,000 clones; 88% appear just once. The top ten clonotypes cover about 2.3% of the sample. The sequencing sample was made of PBMCs or T cells enriched from blood (not recorded which). All receptors derive from a woman in her forties with acute COVID-19.

The CDR3 spells CASSLVSLAGAKQFF. Written as DNA, the CDR3 is TGTGCCAGCAGCTTAGTCAGCCTAGCGGGGGCGAAGCAGTTCTTC. The chain employs TRBV7-8 and TRBJ2-1, with TRBD2 matching over 10 bases. V was clipped by 1 base and J by 11 bases; unmatched bases: 8. The CDR3 extends over 15 amino acids. Germline loops: CDR1 SGHVS, CDR2 FQNEAQ.

This rearrangement joins TRBV15 to TRBJ1-5; no reliable D call. The CDR3 has 14 residues. Trimming took off 5 bases at V and 4 bases at J, with 12 bases between the two ends. Germline-derived CDR1 and CDR2 are LNHNV and YYDKDF (reference sequence). In nucleotides, the CDR3 is TGTGCCACCAGCGCGGGCAAACTTAATCAGCCCCAGCATTTT. Translating gives CATSAGKLNQPQHF.

The rearrangement uses TRBV12-3 or TRBV12-4 and TRBJ1-1, with a weak D call TRBD1 (6 bases). The CDR3 consists of 11 residues. Trimming cost V 3 bases and J 11 bases, with 10 bases left between them. CDR3 coding DNA: TGTGCCAGCAGTTTTCGACAGGAGGCTTTCTTT. Amino acid sequence: CASSFRQEAFF.

The chain recombines TRBV6-5 with TRBJ1-2; no firm D call. Germline CDR1 reads MNHEY; CDR2 reads SVGAGI. CDR3 length equals 15 residues. Trimming cost V 0 bases and J 2 bases, with 10 bases left between them. This chain's CDR3 is CASSYSGTTNYGYTF. Written as DNA, the CDR3 is TGTGCCAGCAGTTACTCCGGAACTACCAACTATGGCTACACCTTC.

The chain combines TRBV7-5 with TRBJ2-1; TRBD2 is taken as the D call from the table, unchecked against the DNA. TRBV7-5 is a pseudogene locus. The CDR3 is made up of 17 amino acids. The CDR3, as DNA: TGTGCCAGAAGCTCGTGGACTAGCGGGGGCCCCAAGGGGGAGCAGTTCTTC. The encoded protein is CARSSWTSGGPKGEQFF.

The chain couples TRBV10-1 to TRBJ1-1, with a possible D match to TRBD1 (5 bases). Germline assignment: CDR1 WNHNN and CDR2 SYGVQD (reference sequence). The germline V and J ends were trimmed by 0 bases and 1 base, with 9 bases remaining between them. The CDR3 sequence is 15 residues long. The CDR3 DNA reads as TGCGCCAGCAGTGAGTCGGGACTCTCGAACACTGAAGCTTTCTTT. Amino acids: CASSESGLSNTEAFF.

The rearrangement links TRBV19 to TRBJ1-1, with a tentative D call TRBD1 (5 bases). This CDR3 has 14 amino acids. The germline V gene encodes CDR1 LNHDA and CDR2 SQIVND (reference sequence). The CDR3 is CAVRARGGNTEAFF. CDR3 in DNA: TGTGCTGTAAGAGCCCGGGGGGGGAACACTGAAGCTTTCTTT.

The chain links TRBV21-1 to TRBJ2-1; the table gives TRBD1 as D, unverified against the DNA. TRBV21-1 is noted as a pseudogene. This CDR3 is 12 amino acids long. In DNA, the CDR3 is TGTGCCAGCAGCGGCAGGTTGGATGAGCAGTTCTTC. This encodes CASSGRLDEQFF.

This clone was counted between two and nine times. V and J are TRBV6-2 or TRBV6-3 and TRBJ2-3; D may be TRBD2 (6 bases). The CDR3 has 13 residues. Trimming removed 0 bases from V and 11 bases from J, with 12 bases in between. Germline CDR1 MNHEY, CDR2 SVGEGT. CDR3 sequence (DNA): TGTGCCAGCAGTTACTCGATTGGGCGGGAGCAGTATTTT. Amino acid sequence: CASSYSIGREQYF.

J is TRBJ2-2 and V is TRBV27; D not certain. The CDR3 spans 15 residues. The ends were cut back, 2 bases at V and 1 base at J, with 8 bases in the middle. The germline V gene has CDR1 MNHEY and CDR2 SMNVEV (reference sequence). CDR3 loop: CASSLTTLNTGELFF. CDR3 nucleotides: TGTGCCAGCAGTTTAACGACTTTGAACACCGGGGAGCTGTTTTTT.

The V call is TRBV5-1, the J call TRBJ2-2; TRBD1 aligns across 8 bases. Germline V gene lookup returns CDR1 SGHRS and CDR2 YFSETQ. The J segment lost 4 bases and the V segment lost 0 bases, leaving 2 bases of the junction unmatched. The CDR3 loop spans 15 amino acids. CDR3 DNA sequence: TGCGCCAGCAGCTTGGCAGGGGGCATCACCGGGGAGCTGTTTTTT. Its protein product is CASSLAGGITGELFF.

The J gene is TRBJ2-7, the V gene TRBV10-2, with D uncertain. Trimming removed 0 bases from V and 0 bases from J, with 3 bases in between. CDR3 length equals 13 residues. Germline V lookup: CDR1 WSHSY, CDR2 SAAADI. The CDR3, as DNA: TGCGCCAGCAGTGAGTCCAGCTCCTACGAGCAGTACGTC. Its translation is CASSESSSYEQYV.

This clone appeared many times. The chain links TRBV19 to TRBJ1-2, with D perhaps TRBD1 (5 bases). Trimming pared 3 bases from V and 7 bases from J, leaving 15 bases between. The CDR3 is 14 amino acids. From germline, CDR1 is LNHDA and CDR2 SQIVND (reference sequence). This CDR3 reads CASSIFGAGTGYTF. Written as DNA, the CDR3 is TGTGCCAGTAGTATTTTTGGGGCAGGTACTGGCTACACCTTC.

The V call is TRBV5-1, the J call TRBJ2-3; 8 nucleotides agree with TRBD2. The CDR3 consists of 15 residues. V was pared by 2 bases and J by 2 bases, with 4 bases of the junction left unmatched. CDR1 is SGHRS, CDR2 YFSETQ, per germline. CDR3 residues: CASSLKAGATDTQYF. CDR3 DNA sequence: TGCGCCAGCAGCTTAAAAGCGGGGGCCACAGATACGCAGTATTTT.

In this sample, this clone turned up a few times. This CDR3 is CATSDLPTGIGTGELFF. The CDR3 DNA follows: TGTGCCACCAGTGATTTGCCCACAGGGATAGGCACCGGGGAGCTGTTTTTT. The gene calls are TRBV24-1 and TRBJ2-2; D may be TRBD1 (6 bases). Germline assignment: CDR1 KGHDR and CDR2 SFDVKD. Trimming took 0 bases from V and 4 from J, leaving 14 bases between them. The CDR3 is 17 residues long.

There are many counts of this clone. The J gene is TRBJ2-5, the V gene TRBV7-9, with 12 bases matching TRBD2. Germline assignment: CDR1 SEHNR and CDR2 FQNEAQ (reference sequence). The CDR3 is 17 residues long. V lost 5 bases, J lost 5 bases, and 12 bases stayed unmatched. CDR3 loop: CASSPRTSGVEAETQYF. In DNA form, the CDR3 reads TGTGCCAGCAGCCCCCGGACTAGCGGGGTTGAGGCGGAGACCCAGTACTTC.

V and J are TRBV16 and TRBJ1-2; possible D gene TRBD1, 5 bases. Trimming took 1 base from V and 8 from J, leaving 14 bases between them. The CDR3 extends over 14 amino acids. The germline V gene has CDR1 KGHSY and CDR2 FQNENV. Here the CDR3 reads CASSQFSGNFGYTF. The CDR3 DNA reads as TGTGCCAGCAGCCAATTCTCAGGGAATTTCGGCTACACCTTC.

V and J are TRBV19 and TRBJ1-5; D gene ambiguous. Germline-derived CDR1 and CDR2 are LNHDA and SQIVND (reference sequence). The CDR3 sequence is 14 residues long. The CDR3 here is CAAGKTESNQPQHF. CDR3 bases: TGTGCGGCGGGGAAGACGGAATCTAATCAGCCCCAGCATTTT.

The J gene is TRBJ1-3, the V gene TRBV18; tentatively, D is TRBD1 (6 bases). V was cut by 2 bases and J by 2 bases, with 13 bases left in between. CDR1 and CDR2 (germline): KGHSH, LQKENI. This CDR3 has 16 amino acids. For the CDR3, the DNA is TGTGCCAGCTCACCAGGCAGGGGAAAAACTGGAAACACCATATATTTT. Encoded protein: CASSPGRGKTGNTIYF.

The rearrangement uses TRBV5-1 and TRBJ1-1; weak D call: TRBD1 (5 bases). CDR3 length: 15 residues. The ends were cut back, 4 bases at V and 4 bases at J, with 17 bases in the middle. Per the germline V gene, CDR1 is SGHRS and CDR2 is YFSETQ. The CDR3 sequence is CASSRRTGAGTEAFF. CDR3 sequence (DNA): TGCGCCAGCAGCCGGCGCACTGGGGCTGGCACTGAAGCTTTCTTT.